These T cell receptor beta chains were read from a single sample in a study of CD8 T cells in Susac syndrome. TCRdb analysed the immunoSEQ multiplex PCR reads with MiXCR anew, one entry per CDR3 protein. The repertoire consists of around 180,000 distinct CDR3 sequences, with approximately 94% occurring once and the leading ten covering roughly 0.098%. The sample was CD4+ T cells from PBMCs. The receptors originated from a human donor with multiple sclerosis. Both conserved end residues are part of each CDR3. Each record gives: D gene, V gene, clone size, J gene, CDR3 protein, CDR3 DNA. A D gene is named only where the DNA matches it firmly. Only part of the rows carry a size: once, few, many, or a class if the clone is expanded.

TRBD2	TRBV3-1	once	TRBJ2-4	CASSSTSGGDIQYF	TGTGCCAGCAGCTCTACTAGCGGGGGGGACATTCAGTACTTC
NA	TRBV19	NA	TRBJ2-7	CASNCLPSFYEQYF	TGTGCCAGTAATTGTCTACCTTCTTTCTACGAGCAGTACTTC
NA	TRBV27	NA	TRBJ1-2	CASSLHTGLGYTF	TGTGCCAGCAGTTTACATACAGGCCTCGGCTACACCTTC
NA	TRBV28	NA	TRBJ1-2	CASTSGVDYGYTF	TGTGCCAGCACGTCAGGGGTTGACTATGGCTACACCTTC
NA	TRBV28	once	TRBJ2-7	CASSLGLVEQYF	TGTGCCAGCAGTTTAGGACTGGTTGAGCAGTACTTC
NA	TRBV29-1	NA	TRBJ2-5	CSLNTQETQYF	TGCAGCCTGAACACCCAAGAGACCCAGTACTTC
NA	TRBV6-5	NA	TRBJ2-5	CASSYSLLRGETQYF	TGTGCCAGCAGTTACTCCCTTCTCCGTGGGGAGACCCAGTACTTC
NA	TRBV19	NA	TRBJ2-2	CASSIDLNTGELFF	TGTGCCAGTAGTATCGACTTGAACACCGGGGAGCTGTTTTTT
TRBD2	TRBV20-1	few	TRBJ2-7	CSAHGTSSYEQYF	TGCAGTGCCCATGGGACTAGCAGCTACGAGCAGTACTTC
NA	TRBV30	once	TRBJ2-1	CAWSLGGSKNEQFF	TGTGCCTGGAGTCTAGGGGGTAGCAAGAATGAGCAGTTCTTC
NA	TRBV20-1	NA	TRBJ1-1	CSAPELNTEAFF	TGCAGTGCTCCTGAATTGAACACTGAAGCTTTCTTT
NA	TRBV2	NA	TRBJ1-2	CASSRQASAYGYTF	TGTGCCAGCAGTAGGCAGGCTTCCGCCTATGGCTACACCTTC
NA	TRBV5-1	NA	TRBJ1-1	CASSLYVSPNTEAFF	TGCGCCAGCAGCTTGTATGTTTCGCCGAACACTGAAGCTTTCTTT
NA	TRBV5-6	NA	TRBJ2-3	CASSLGTISDTQYF	TGTGCCAGCAGCTTGGGGACTATTTCAGATACGCAGTATTTT
TRBD2	TRBV29-1	NA	TRBJ2-1	CSAAGLAGNEQFF	TGCAGCGCCGCCGGACTAGCGGGGAATGAGCAGTTCTTC
NA	TRBV11-1	NA	TRBJ2-2	CASSLGTRAAQGELFF	TGTGCCAGCAGCTTAGGAACCCGCGCAGCTCAGGGGGAGCTGTTTTTT
TRBD2	TRBV2	NA	TRBJ2-7	CASSVGLAGILSYEQYF	TGTGCCAGCAGTGTGGGACTAGCGGGGATACTCTCCTACGAGCAGTACTTC
NA	TRBV7-3	NA	TRBJ1-1	CASSLSLVARNTEAFF	TGTGCCAGCAGCTTATCCCTGGTAGCTAGGAACACTGAAGCTTTCTTT
NA	TRBV6-1	once	TRBJ2-7	CASSFTATTYEQYF	TGTGCCAGCAGTTTTACGGCAACTACCTACGAGCAGTACTTC
TRBD2	TRBV5-6	NA	TRBJ2-1	CASSLGSSGRGLIYNEQFF	TGTGCCAGCAGCTTGGGGTCCAGCGGGAGAGGGTTGATATACAATGAGCAGTTCTTC
TRBD2	TRBV20-1	NA	TRBJ2-7	CSASRAASGSYEQYF	TGCAGTGCTTCCCGGGCGGCTAGCGGTTCCTACGAGCAGTACTTC
NA	TRBV7-2	NA	TRBJ2-6	CASSFPRPAGNPGANVLTF	TGTGCCAGCAGCTTCCCGCGCCCGGCGGGGAACCCTGGGGCCAACGTCCTGACTTTC
TRBD1	TRBV3-1	NA	TRBJ2-5	CASSQRGPGETQYF	TGTGCCAGCAGCCAAAGGGGGCCGGGAGAGACCCAGTACTTC
TRBD2	TRBV5-4	NA	TRBJ2-2	CASSLATSGANTGELFF	TGTGCCAGCAGCTTGGCCACTAGCGGGGCGAACACCGGGGAGCTGTTTTTT
TRBD2	TRBV20-1	once	TRBJ2-5	CSARVPGGETQYF	TGCAGTGCTAGAGTTCCCGGGGGGGAGACCCAGTACTTC
NA	TRBV6-5	NA	TRBJ1-2	CASWGGVYGYTF	TGTGCCAGCTGGGGGGGGGTCTATGGCTACACCTTC
TRBD1	TRBV5-1	NA	TRBJ1-2	CASSASSTGGGYTF	TGCGCCAGCAGCGCCTCCTCGACAGGGGGAGGCTACACCTTC
NA	TRBV6-5	NA	TRBJ1-5	CASSYSNGGQPQHF	TGTGCCAGCAGTTACTCGAATGGGGGCCAGCCCCAGCATTTT
NA	TRBV9	NA	TRBJ2-3	CASSVRGDTDTQYF	TGTGCCAGCAGCGTACGGGGAGACACAGATACGCAGTATTTT
NA	TRBV30	NA	TRBJ1-1	CAWSTSTGNTEAFF	TGTGCCTGGAGTACCTCGACAGGGAACACTGAAGCTTTCTTT
TRBD1	TRBV3-1	NA	TRBJ2-2	CASSQDGTGGSSTGELFF	TGTGCCAGCAGCCAAGATGGGACAGGGGGCTCGAGCACCGGGGAGCTGTTTTTT
TRBD2	TRBV30	NA	TRBJ2-7	CAWSSGEFYEQYF	TGTGCCTGGAGTAGCGGGGAGTTCTACGAGCAGTACTTC
TRBD1	TRBV6-5	NA	TRBJ2-1	CASRDRGQNEQFF	TGTGCCAGCAGGGACAGGGGGCAAAATGAGCAGTTCTTC
NA	TRBV5-4	NA	TRBJ2-3	CASSAWTGTDTQYF	TGTGCCAGCAGCGCCTGGACAGGCACAGATACGCAGTATTTT
TRBD1	TRBV6-6	NA	TRBJ2-4	CASSNPGTGAKNIQYF	TGTGCCAGCAGCAATCCCGGGACAGGGGCCAAAAACATTCAGTACTTC
NA	TRBV24-1	NA	TRBJ1-2	CATSDSLSHYGYTF	TGTGCCACCAGTGATTCCCTGAGTCACTATGGCTACACCTTC
NA	TRBV12-3/TRBV12-4	NA	TRBJ1-1	CASTSWQSEAFF	TGTGCCAGCACTAGTTGGCAAAGTGAAGCTTTCTTT
NA	TRBV5-6	few	TRBJ2-3	CASSHEGVRSDTQYF	TGTGCCAGCAGCCACGAGGGGGTCCGCTCAGATACGCAGTATTTT
NA	TRBV3-1	NA	TRBJ1-2	CASSQSYGLHRGGYTF	TGTGCCAGCAGCCAATCGTACGGGCTTCATCGGGGTGGCTACACCTTC
NA	TRBV30	NA	TRBJ1-2	CAWSDLGHIYGYTF	TGTGCCTGGAGTGATCTAGGACACATATATGGCTACACCTTC
TRBD1	TRBV20-1	NA	TRBJ1-6	CSAPGTGSTPLHF	TGCAGTGCTCCCGGGACAGGGTCCACACCCCTCCACTTT